The next 29 T cell receptor beta chains were all read from a single sample in a study of shared clonotypes between healthy human individuals. Profiling relied on immunoSEQ multiplex PCR, and the TCRdb table lists in-frame clones only, not all of them. Among a few million clones listed, approximately 93% were seen once. Sequenced material: naive CD4+ T cells from PBMCs. The sample's subset: CD45RA+ positively selected. All receptors derive from a man between 18 and 29 years old in good health. Some clones in this sample may be carry-over from other donors' samples.

This chain connects TRBV18 to TRBJ1-1; 10 bases agree with TRBD1. Germline-derived CDR1 and CDR2 are KGHSH and LQKENI. CDR3 length: 14 amino acids. Trimming at V came to 3 bases and at J to 6 bases, leaving 4 bases not matched to a gene. In nucleotides, the CDR3 is TGTGCCAGCTCACCTGAGACAGGGGGCTCTGAAGCTTTCTTT. Residues: CASSPETGGSEAFF.

The genes are TRBV15 and TRBJ1-5, with 7 positions matching TRBD1. In germline, CDR1 is LNHNV, CDR2 YYDKDF (reference sequence). V shed 0 bases, J shed 0 bases, and the junction held 8 bases outside the gene matches. The CDR3 totals 18 residues. The CDR3 sequence is CATSRDRDRDYSNQPQHF. Written as DNA, the CDR3 is TGTGCCACCAGCAGAGATCGGGACAGAGATTATAGCAATCAGCCCCAGCATTTT.

This clone was counted once. The chain couples TRBV6-5 to TRBJ2-3; D is tentatively TRBD1 or TRBD2 (5 bases each). There are 14 residues in the CDR3. The V end lost 4 bases, the J end lost 6 bases, and 14 bases lay between the germline ends. Looked up from germline, CDR1 is MNHEY and CDR2 is SVGAGI. The chain's CDR3 is CASSWSGPGDTQYF. The CDR3 bases are TGTGCCAGCAGTTGGTCGGGACCGGGCGATACGCAGTATTTT.

The sample holds one count of this clone. The chain recombines TRBV2 with TRBJ1-2; D unclear. Trimming took off 3 bases at V and 4 bases at J, with 6 bases between the two ends. The length of the CDR3 is 12 residues. The germline gives CDR1 SNHLY, CDR2 FYNNEI. This CDR3 is CASSEAAYGYTF. CDR3 DNA sequence: TGTGCCAGCAGTGAGGCAGCCTATGGCTACACCTTC.

The chain joins TRBV5-4 to TRBJ1-2; D is perhaps TRBD1 (6 bases). Germline loops: CDR1 SGHNT, CDR2 YYREEE (reference sequence). The CDR3 has 15 residues. The V end was cut by 4 bases, the J end by 5 bases, with 18 bases between. The DNA for the CDR3 is TGTGCCAGCAGCCCGCCCGCGGGACAAAATTATGGCTACACCTTC. This codes for CASSPPAGQNYGYTF.

The rearrangement uses TRBV5-1 and TRBJ1-5; 11 bases align to TRBD1. V gave up 4 bases and J gave up 7 bases; unmatched junction bases: 10. Germline V gives CDR1 SGHRS, CDR2 YFSETQ. This CDR3 is 16 amino acids long. CDR3 sequence (DNA): TGCGCCAGCAGCCCCGGGACAGGGGGGGTAGGGCAGCCCCAGCATTTT. Its translation is CASSPGTGGVGQPQHF.

A note on this clone: Different DNA sequences within this sample yield the same CDR3. V gene TRBV7-3 combines with J gene TRBJ2-7, with TRBD2 matching 11 bases. The CDR3 sequence is 15 residues long. Germline V gene data show CDR1 as SGHTA and CDR2 as FQGTGA. The trim removed 5 bases at V and 2 bases at J, leaving 5 bases unmatched. CDR3: CASSLGTSGTYEQYF. CDR3 in DNA: TGTGCCAGCAGCCTAGGGACTAGCGGTACCTACGAGCAGTACTTC.

Details on this clone: Other DNA sequences within the sample encode an identical CDR3. The chain joins TRBV5-1 to TRBJ2-7, with 8 bases matching TRBD1. Germline CDR1 reads SGHRS; CDR2 reads YFSETQ. This CDR3 has 14 amino acids. V trimming: 3 bases; J trimming: 2 bases; junction bases outside the gene matches: 4. DNA for the CDR3: TGCGCCAGCAGCTCCGGACAGGGAGCCTACGAGCAGTACTTC. It encodes CASSSGQGAYEQYF.

This rearrangement joins TRBV7-2 to TRBJ1-1, with D tentatively TRBD1 (6 bases). Germline CDR1 is SGHTA and CDR2 is FQGNSA. V was shortened by 3 bases and J by 10 bases, with 9 bases between the two germline ends. There are 11 residues in the CDR3. The CDR3 sequence is CASSFDRRAFF. For the CDR3, the DNA is TGTGCCAGCAGCTTCGACAGGCGAGCTTTCTTT.

As for this clone: The sample carries other DNA sequences with the same CDR3. This chain joins TRBV28 and TRBJ2-1; maybe TRBD1 (6 bases). Germline values: CDR1 MDHEN, CDR2 SYDVKM. Between the trimmed V and J ends, which lost 2 bases and 4 bases, there was a span of 6 bases. The CDR3 covers 13 residues. CDR3 in DNA: TGTGCCAGCAGTTTAGGGACATACAATGAGCAGTTCTTC. Translating gives CASSLGTYNEQFF.

The chain combines TRBV9 with TRBJ2-7; no definite D call. CDR1 and CDR2 (germline): SGDLS, YYNGEE. Trimming took off 0 bases at V and 3 bases at J, with 13 bases between the two ends. The CDR3 runs to 15 residues. The CDR3 coding sequence is TGTGCCAGCAGCGTAGCTGTGGGATCGCACTACGAGCAGTACTTC. It encodes CASSVAVGSHYEQYF.

This clone was observed once. The chain is built from TRBV5-1 and TRBJ2-6, with D possibly called TRBD1 or TRBD2 (5 bases each). The V gene's germline CDR1 is SGHRS and CDR2 YFSETQ. The CDR3 sequence is 15 residues long. V lost 6 bases and J 1 base, leaving 11 bases between the germline ends. CDR3 sequence: CASMYGGSGANVLTF. CDR3 bases: TGCGCCAGCATGTATGGGGGATCTGGGGCCAACGTCCTGACTTTC.

The chain employs TRBV10-3 and TRBJ2-7; 7 nucleotides line up with TRBD2. Looked up from germline, CDR1 is ENHRY and CDR2 is SYGVKD. Germline trimming cut 2 bases from V and 7 bases from J; bases unmatched to any gene: 8. CDR3 size: 14 residues. This CDR3 reads CAISENSAGGEQYF. Written as DNA, the CDR3 is TGTGCCATCAGTGAGAACAGCGCCGGGGGGGAGCAGTACTTC.

The rearrangement uses TRBV14 and TRBJ2-3; D is ambiguous. V lost 4 bases to trimming and J lost 8 bases, with 22 bases between them. This CDR3 spans 16 amino acids. Per germline, CDR1 SGHDN and CDR2 FVKESK. The CDR3 spells CASSPLGGAGLVTQYF. The CDR3 DNA reads TGTGCCAGCAGCCCGCTGGGCGGAGCCGGGCTCGTTACGCAGTATTTT.

A note on this clone: The identical CDR3 is also encoded by other nucleotide sequences in the sample. The chain couples TRBV28 to TRBJ1-1; D unclear. There are 13 residues in the CDR3. The germline CDR1 and CDR2 sequences are MDHEN and SYDVKM. V was pared by 5 bases and J by 0 bases, with 7 bases between. The CDR3 nucleotides are TGTGCCAGCAGTACAACGATGAACACTGAAGCTTTCTTT. This translates into CASSTTMNTEAFF.

V is TRBV27 and J is TRBJ1-2; unclear D gene. The V and J ends lost 1 base and 0 bases respectively, with 9 bases between them. Germline V lookup: CDR1 MNHEY, CDR2 SMNVEV (reference sequence). This CDR3 spans 15 amino acids. CDR3 protein: CASSLLSGANYGYTF. The CDR3 DNA is TGTGCCAGCAGTTTATTGTCTGGGGCTAACTATGGCTACACCTTC.

The chain recombines TRBV5-1 with TRBJ2-3; TRBD2 agrees at 9 bases. V shed 4 bases, J shed 4 bases, and the junction held 10 bases outside the gene matches. CDR1 is SGHRS, CDR2 YFSETQ, per germline. CDR3 length: 16 residues. The CDR3 DNA follows: TGCGCCAGCAGCCCTCGAGCGGGAGGAGGGGCAGATACGCAGTATTTT. Translated, it gives CASSPRAGGGADTQYF.

The J gene is TRBJ2-7, the V gene TRBV28; D might be TRBD2 (6 bases). This CDR3 has 15 amino acids. Trimming took off 0 bases at V and 2 bases at J, with 11 bases between the two ends. Germline V gene sequence: CDR1 MDHEN, CDR2 SYDVKM. This CDR3 reads CASSLWRDLAYEQYF. In DNA form, the CDR3 reads TGTGCCAGCAGTTTATGGCGGGATTTAGCCTACGAGCAGTACTTC.

The V gene is TRBV6-1, the J gene TRBJ2-1; D is perhaps TRBD2 (6 bases). The CDR3 has 16 amino acids. V was clipped by 2 bases and J by 7 bases, with 18 bases between them. Germline V lookup: CDR1 MNHNS, CDR2 SASEGT. As DNA, the CDR3 is TGTGCCAGCAGTGAATTGATAGCGGTCCCTCGAAATGAGCAGTTCTTC. This translates into CASSELIAVPRNEQFF.

The rearrangement joins TRBV28 to TRBJ2-3; 10 bases align to TRBD2. The CDR3 covers 14 residues. The germline V gene has CDR1 MDHEN and CDR2 SYDVKM. With 5 bases clipped from V and 9 bases from J, the junction kept 8 bases outside the gene matches. This CDR3 is CASSPGLAGETQYF. CDR3 in DNA: TGTGCCAGCAGTCCCGGGCTAGCGGGAGAGACGCAGTATTTT.

This rearrangement joins TRBV5-6 to TRBJ2-5, with a weak D call TRBD2 (7 bases). CDR1 SGHDT and CDR2 YYEEEE come from the germline V gene. Trimming took off 2 bases at V and 5 bases at J, with 10 bases between the two ends. CDR3 length: 13 residues. The CDR3 nucleotides read TGTGCCAGCAGCTTCGGGGGGCGGGAGACCCAGTACTTC. The encoded protein is CASSFGGRETQYF. The full variable domain, completed using reference TRBV5-6 and TRBJ2-5, is DAGVTQSPTHLIKTRGQQVTLRCSPKSGHDTVSWYQQALGQGPQFIFQYYEEEERQRGNFPDRFSGHQFPNYSSELNVNALLLGDSALYLCASSFGGRETQYFGPGTRLLVL.

The rearrangement joins TRBV10-1 to TRBJ1-5; D is ambiguous. CDR1 WNHNN and CDR2 SYGVQD come from the germline V gene (reference sequence). The germline V and J ends were trimmed by 9 bases and 0 bases, with 6 bases remaining between them. The CDR3 has 12 amino acids. The CDR3 bases are TGCGCCAGATCGTATAGCAATCAGCCCCAGCATTTT. It codes for CARSYSNQPQHF.

The chain combines TRBV28 with TRBJ2-1; 15 bases match TRBD2. CDR1 MDHEN and CDR2 SYDVKM come from the germline V gene. After removal of 8 bases from V and 13 bases from J, the junction contained 6 bases not matched to a gene. The CDR3 spans 13 residues. CDR3 bases: TGTGCCAGCGCCTCGGGACTAGCGGGAGGTCAGTTCTTC. Translated: CASASGLAGGQFF.

This chain connects TRBV30 to TRBJ1-3, with no clear D. V was pared by 4 bases and J by 2 bases, with 15 bases between. The CDR3 is 15 amino acids. Germline V gene sequence: CDR1 GTSNPN, CDR2 SVGIG (reference sequence). The CDR3 protein is CAWISTPVAGNTIYF. The CDR3 DNA is TGTGCCTGGATATCCACGCCGGTGGCTGGAAACACCATATATTTT.

The chain has TRBV5-1 and TRBJ2-4, with a tentative D call TRBD2 (5 bases). The V gene's germline CDR1 is SGHRS and CDR2 YFSETQ. The CDR3 covers 14 residues. Trimming removed 0 bases from V and 7 bases from J, with 11 bases in between. The CDR3 DNA reads as TGCGCCAGCAGCTTGGGAAGTTCGGGGAACATTCAGTACTTC. Protein product: CASSLGSSGNIQYF.

The chain has TRBV11-3 and TRBJ2-5; D is perhaps TRBD1 or TRBD2 (5 bases each). Trimming removed 1 base from V and 1 base from J, with 7 bases in between. CDR3 size: 14 residues. Germline CDR1 reads SGHNT; CDR2 reads YENEEA. The CDR3 sequence: CASSLAGRQETQYF. In nucleotides, the CDR3 is TGTGCCAGCAGCTTAGCGGGACGCCAAGAGACCCAGTACTTC.

The chain employs TRBV5-1 and TRBJ1-2; 11 bases agree with TRBD1. The CDR3 loop spans 13 amino acids. Germline lookup yields CDR1 SGHRS and CDR2 YFSETQ. V dropped 6 bases and J dropped 6; count of bases not matched to a gene: 4. In DNA, the CDR3 is TGCGCCAGCACCGGGACAGGGGGGAATGGCTACACCTTC. This sequence encodes CASTGTGGNGYTF.

The chain employs TRBV6-6 and TRBJ2-3; TRBD1 or TRBD2 may be the D gene (6 bases each). Per germline, CDR1 MNHNY and CDR2 SVGAGI (reference sequence). V lost 4 bases and J 2 bases, leaving 10 bases between the germline ends. CDR3 length equals 14 residues. CDR3 nucleotide sequence: TGTGCCAGCAGTTGGGGGGACAACACAGATACGCAGTATTTT. This translates into CASSWGDNTDTQYF.

The chain couples TRBV7-9 to TRBJ2-1; TRBD2 agrees at 10 bases. The CDR3 runs 16 residues. Germline CDR1 SEHNR, CDR2 FQNEAQ (reference sequence). J was trimmed by 0 bases and V by 5 bases; bases with no gene match: 4. CDR3 sequence reads: CASSLSGGSSYNEQFF. DNA for the CDR3: TGTGCCAGCAGCCTTAGCGGGGGGAGCTCCTACAATGAGCAGTTCTTC.